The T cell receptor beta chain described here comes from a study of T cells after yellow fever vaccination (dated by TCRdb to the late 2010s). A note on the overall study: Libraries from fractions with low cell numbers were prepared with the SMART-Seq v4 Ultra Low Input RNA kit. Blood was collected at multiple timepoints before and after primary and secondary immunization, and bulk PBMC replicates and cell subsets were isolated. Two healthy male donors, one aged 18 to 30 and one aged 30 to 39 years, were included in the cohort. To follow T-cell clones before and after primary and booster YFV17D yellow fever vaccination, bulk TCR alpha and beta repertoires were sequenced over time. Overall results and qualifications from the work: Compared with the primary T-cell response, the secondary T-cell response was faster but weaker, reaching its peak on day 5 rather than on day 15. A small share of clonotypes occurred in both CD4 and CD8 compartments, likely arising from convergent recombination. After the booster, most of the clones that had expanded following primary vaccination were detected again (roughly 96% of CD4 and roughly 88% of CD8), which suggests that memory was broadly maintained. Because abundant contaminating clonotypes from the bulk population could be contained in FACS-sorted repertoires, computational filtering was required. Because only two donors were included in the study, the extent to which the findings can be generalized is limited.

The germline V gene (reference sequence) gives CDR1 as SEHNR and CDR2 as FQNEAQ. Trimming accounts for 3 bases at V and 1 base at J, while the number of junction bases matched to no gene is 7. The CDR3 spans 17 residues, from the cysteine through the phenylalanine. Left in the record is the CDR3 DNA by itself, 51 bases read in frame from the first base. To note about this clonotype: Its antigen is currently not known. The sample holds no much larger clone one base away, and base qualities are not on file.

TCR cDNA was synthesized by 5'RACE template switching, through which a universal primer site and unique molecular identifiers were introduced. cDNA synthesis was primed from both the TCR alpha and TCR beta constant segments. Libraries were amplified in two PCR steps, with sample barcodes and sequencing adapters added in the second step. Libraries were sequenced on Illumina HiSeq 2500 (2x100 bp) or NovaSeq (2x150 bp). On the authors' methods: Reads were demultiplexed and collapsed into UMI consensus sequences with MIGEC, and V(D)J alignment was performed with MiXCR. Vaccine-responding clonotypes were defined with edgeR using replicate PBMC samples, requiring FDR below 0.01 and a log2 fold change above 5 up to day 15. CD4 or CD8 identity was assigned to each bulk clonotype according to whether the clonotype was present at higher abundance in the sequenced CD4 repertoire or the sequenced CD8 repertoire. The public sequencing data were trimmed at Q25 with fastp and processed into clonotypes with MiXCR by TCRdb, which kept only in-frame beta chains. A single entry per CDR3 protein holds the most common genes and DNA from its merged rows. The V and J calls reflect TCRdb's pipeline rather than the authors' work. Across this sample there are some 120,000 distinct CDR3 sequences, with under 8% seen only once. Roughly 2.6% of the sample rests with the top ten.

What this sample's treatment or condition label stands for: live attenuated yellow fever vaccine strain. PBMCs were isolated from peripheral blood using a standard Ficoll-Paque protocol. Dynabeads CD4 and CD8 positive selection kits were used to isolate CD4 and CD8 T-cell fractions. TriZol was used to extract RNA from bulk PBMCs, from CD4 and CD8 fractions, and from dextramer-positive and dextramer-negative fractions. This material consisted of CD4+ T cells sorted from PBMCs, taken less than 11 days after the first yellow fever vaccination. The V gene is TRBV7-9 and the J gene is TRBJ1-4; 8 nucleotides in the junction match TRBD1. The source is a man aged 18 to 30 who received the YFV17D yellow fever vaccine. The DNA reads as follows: TGTGCCAGCAGCTTCGGAGAAGACAGGGGAACTAATGAAAAACTGTTTTTT. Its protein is CASSFGEDRGTNEKLFF.